Following are 17 T cell receptor beta chains from one sample sequenced in a study of blood T cell repertoires in COVID-19. Profiling relied on immunoSEQ multiplex PCR, and the TCRdb table lists in-frame clones only, not all of them. The sample has a few hundred thousand clones, 86% seen once. Source material: peripheral blood. These receptors originate from a woman in her 30s with active or convalescent COVID-19.

The chain has TRBV15 and TRBJ1-2; D is unclear. The length of the CDR3 is 12 residues. Germline-derived CDR1 and CDR2 are LNHNV and YYDKDF (reference sequence). The ends were cut back, 1 base at V and 8 bases at J, with 8 bases in the middle. CDR3 in amino acids: CATSRVREGYTF. CDR3 sequence (DNA): TGTGCCACCAGCAGAGTCCGGGAAGGCTACACCTTC.

This clone was observed once. This rearrangement joins TRBV13 to TRBJ1-6; D remains ambiguous. The CDR3 spans 16 residues. The V and J ends lost 2 bases and 5 bases respectively, with 13 bases between them. Germline-derived CDR1 and CDR2 are PRHDT and FYEKMQ (reference sequence). Here the CDR3 DNA reads TGTGCCAGCAGCTTATATCAGCGAGCTCATAATTCACCCCTCCACTTT. Translated: CASSLYQRAHNSPLHF.

The chain employs TRBV7-9 and TRBJ2-1, with 10 bases that match TRBD2. Germline V CDR1 and CDR2: SEHNR, FQNEAQ (reference sequence). The CDR3 contains 18 residues. V shed 4 bases, J shed 7 bases, and the junction held 16 bases outside the gene matches. The CDR3 sequence: CASSSPQSSGGPGNEQFF. CDR3 bases: TGTGCCAGCAGCTCACCTCAGAGTAGCGGGGGGCCGGGGAATGAGCAGTTCTTC.

The V and J genes are TRBV5-1 and TRBJ2-7, with D possibly matching TRBD1 (6 bases). The CDR3 extends over 14 amino acids. Germline lookup yields CDR1 SGHRS and CDR2 YFSETQ. V was pared by 2 bases and J by 2 bases, with 11 bases between. This chain's CDR3 is CASSLAGQTYEQYF. The CDR3 nucleotides read TGCGCCAGCAGCTTAGCTGGACAGACCTACGAGCAGTACTTC. The complete variable domain, with remaining parts taken from reference TRBV5-1 and TRBJ2-7, reads KAGVTQTPRYLIKTRGQQVTLSCSPISGHRSVSWYQQTPGQGLQFLFEYFSETQRNKGNFPGRFSGRQFSNSRSEMNVSTLELGDSALYLCASSLAGQTYEQYFGPGTRLTVT.

This clone was counted only a few times. The chain joins TRBV30 to TRBJ1-5; D might be TRBD1 (5 bases). The CDR3 sequence is 14 residues long. Germline V gene data show CDR1 as GTSNPN and CDR2 as SVGIG (reference sequence). The V gene lost 1 base and the J gene lost 4 bases, with 11 bases spanning the gap. CDR3 bases: TGTGCCTGGAGTGCAACAGACAGAAATCAGCCCCAGCATTTT. Translation: CAWSATDRNQPQHF. The complete variable domain, with remaining parts taken from reference TRBV30 and TRBJ1-5, reads SQTIHQWPATLVQPVGSPLSLECTVEGTSNPNLYWYRQAAGRGLQLLFYSVGIGQISSEVPQNLSASRPQDRQFILSSKKLLLSDSGFYLCAWSATDRNQPQHFGDGTRLSIL.

The chain links TRBV18 to TRBJ1-4; a possible D gene is TRBD1 (6 bases). Germline V gene lookup returns CDR1 KGHSH and CDR2 LQKENI. The CDR3 totals 15 residues. V dropped 9 bases and J dropped 3 bases, with 17 bases sitting between them. CDR3 sequence reads: CASSRGDGANEKLFF. DNA of the CDR3: TGTGCCAGTTCCAGGGGCGATGGGGCTAATGAAAAACTGTTTTTT.

CDR3 in amino acids: CASSSGRGNTEAFF. In nucleotides, the CDR3 is TGTGCCAGCAGCTCAGGCAGGGGAAACACTGAAGCTTTCTTT. The V and J genes are TRBV7-6 and TRBJ1-1; a possible D gene is TRBD1 (6 bases). This CDR3 has 14 residues. Trimming cost V 4 bases and J 2 bases, with 11 bases left between them. CDR1 and CDR2 from the germline V gene are SGHVS and FNYEAQ.

The chain carries TRBV2 and TRBJ2-5; a weak D match, TRBD2 (6 bases). Trimming cost V 7 bases and J 5 bases, with 17 bases left between them. Germline CDR1 SNHLY, CDR2 FYNNEI. This CDR3 has 14 residues. This CDR3 reads CASTRLPGGETQYF. The CDR3 nucleotides read TGTGCCAGCACCCGACTACCCGGGGGTGAGACCCAGTACTTC.

This chain links TRBV19 with TRBJ2-5; 8 nucleotides agree with TRBD1. This CDR3 is built from 13 residues. V lost 6 bases and J lost 2; bases outside the gene matches: 2. Germline-derived CDR1 and CDR2 are LNHDA and SQIVND (reference sequence). In DNA, the CDR3 is TGTGCCAGTAGGGGACAGGCGCAAGAGACCCAGTACTTC. This encodes CASRGQAQETQYF.

CDR3 region: CAGGSNEEVLFF. CDR3 nucleotide sequence: TGTGCCGGCGGATCGAATGAAGAGGTGCTGTTTTTT. The rearrangement links TRBV28 to TRBJ1-4; D is undetermined. The CDR3 totals 12 residues. In germline, CDR1 is MDHEN, CDR2 SYDVKM. Trimming took off 11 bases at V and 14 bases at J, with 21 bases between the two ends.

J is TRBJ2-5 and V is TRBV5-1; 8 bases map to TRBD1. With 4 bases clipped from V and 4 bases from J, the junction kept 9 bases outside the gene matches. CDR3 length equals 15 residues. Germline-derived CDR1 and CDR2 are SGHRS and YFSETQ. The CDR3 DNA is TGCGCCAGCAGCCTCAATGGACAGGGAAGAGAGACCCAGTACTTC. This codes for CASSLNGQGRETQYF.

The V gene is TRBV19, the J gene TRBJ2-3; D gene ambiguous. Trimming shortened V by 6 bases and J by 0 bases, and 13 bases separated the two germline ends. Germline CDR1 and CDR2: LNHDA and SQIVND (reference sequence). The CDR3 has 15 amino acids. The CDR3 nucleotides read TGTGCCAGTAGGCGGTACCACGGAAGCACAGATACGCAGTATTTT. It yields the protein CASRRYHGSTDTQYF.

The chain is built from TRBV5-8 and TRBJ2-4, with D uncertain. The CDR3 has 13 amino acids. Germline CDR1 reads SGHTS; CDR2 reads YDEGEE. V was clipped by 0 bases and J by 6 bases, with 7 bases between them. CDR3 protein: CASSLGQANIQYF. CDR3 coding DNA: TGTGCCAGCAGCTTGGGGCAGGCAAACATTCAGTACTTC.

The chain couples TRBV6-2 or TRBV6-3 to TRBJ2-1; D perhaps matches TRBD1 (5 bases). In germline, CDR1 is MNHEY, CDR2 SVGEGT. The length of the CDR3 is 15 residues. Trimming pared 2 bases from V and 1 base from J, leaving 9 bases between. CDR3 DNA: TGTGCCAGCAGTTACGGGGCTGTTTCCTACAATGAGCAGTTCTTC. The encoded protein is CASSYGAVSYNEQFF.

The chain uses TRBV2 and TRBJ2-5; D not certain. Trimming took off 5 bases at V and 2 bases at J, with 6 bases between the two ends. Per the germline V gene, CDR1 is SNHLY and CDR2 is FYNNEI. The CDR3 has 12 amino acids. DNA of the CDR3: TGTGCCAGCAGTCCGGGTCAAGAGACCCAGTACTTC. It translates to CASSPGQETQYF.

This clone was observed a few times. The chain has TRBV10-3 and TRBJ1-1, with no clear D. The CDR3 runs 13 residues. V dropped 6 bases and J dropped 6 bases, with 14 bases sitting between them. Per the germline V gene, CDR1 is ENHRY and CDR2 is SYGVKD. The CDR3 coding sequence is TGTGCCATCAGCTGGACTTTATACGCTGAAGCTTTCTTT. Its protein is CAISWTLYAEAFF.

The genes are TRBV3-1 (or the pseudogene TRBV3-2) and TRBJ1-3; D not resolved. Germline CDR1 and CDR2: LGHDT and YNNKEL (reference sequence). This CDR3 has 16 residues. V was shortened by 1 base and J by 1 base, with 11 bases between the two germline ends. The CDR3 region is CASSQGGLGSGNTIYF. The CDR3 DNA follows: TGTGCCAGCAGCCAAGGAGGGCTCGGGTCTGGAAACACCATATATTTT.